This TCR beta chain appears in the sequencing data of a study of identical twins. TCRdb passed the 5' RACE reads through MiXCR, listing each CDR3 protein once. This table holds some 500,000 distinct CDR3 sequences, approximately 14% found once. Every donor was a healthy Caucasian. Germline values: CDR1 MNHEY, CDR2 SVGEGT. Trimming at V came to 6 bases and at J to 3 bases, leaving 12 bases not matched to a gene. The CDR3 loop spans 16 amino acids. The same specimen was also included in a second study, on yellow fever vaccine responses in identical twins.

The rearrangement joins TRBV6-2 or TRBV6-3 to TRBJ2-7; the match to TRBD1 covers 9 bases. The receptor comes from a woman aged 18-35 years in good health. Sequencing used CD4+ T cells sorted from blood. In DNA, the CDR3 is TGTGCCAGCAGCTCCGGGACAGGGAGCTACTACTACGAGCAGTACTTC. Residues: CASSSGTGSYYYEQYF.